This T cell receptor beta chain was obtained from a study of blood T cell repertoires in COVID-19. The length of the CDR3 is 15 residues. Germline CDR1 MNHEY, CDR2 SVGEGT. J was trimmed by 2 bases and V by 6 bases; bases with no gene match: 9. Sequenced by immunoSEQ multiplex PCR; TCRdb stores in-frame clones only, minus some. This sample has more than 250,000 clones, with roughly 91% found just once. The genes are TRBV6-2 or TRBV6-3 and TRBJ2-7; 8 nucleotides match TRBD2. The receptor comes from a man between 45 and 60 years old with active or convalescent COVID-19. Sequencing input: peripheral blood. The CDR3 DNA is TGTGCCAGCAGCCGCCGGGGTAGCGGGGCCTACGAGCAGTACTTC. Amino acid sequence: CASSRRGSGAYEQYF.